The TCR beta chain described here comes from a study of shared T cell receptors in the human thymus. Clones were read by immunoSEQ multiplex PCR, and TCRdb kept only the in-frame ones, dropping some. The data hold 540,000 or so clones, with around three quarters observed a single time. CDR1 SEHNR and CDR2 FQNEAQ come from the germline V gene (reference sequence). The CDR3 spans 19 residues. V was clipped by 1 base and J by 5 bases; unmatched bases: 15. This sample was also put to use in a study of human thymus T cells. This second study notes: Resections from corrective heart surgery supplied the thymus tissue. Related research described thymic repertoires that were highly overlapping among unrelated individuals.

This sequence joins TRBV7-9 and TRBJ2-1; 9 bases line up with TRBD2. The origin of this receptor is a boy in the first two years of life with a congenital heart defect. The material sequenced was thymocytes. The CDR3 bases are TGTGCCAGCAGCTTAGGGGGGAAACTAGCGGGCCCCCAACACAATGAGCAGTTCTTC. Its protein product is CASSLGGKLAGPQHNEQFF.